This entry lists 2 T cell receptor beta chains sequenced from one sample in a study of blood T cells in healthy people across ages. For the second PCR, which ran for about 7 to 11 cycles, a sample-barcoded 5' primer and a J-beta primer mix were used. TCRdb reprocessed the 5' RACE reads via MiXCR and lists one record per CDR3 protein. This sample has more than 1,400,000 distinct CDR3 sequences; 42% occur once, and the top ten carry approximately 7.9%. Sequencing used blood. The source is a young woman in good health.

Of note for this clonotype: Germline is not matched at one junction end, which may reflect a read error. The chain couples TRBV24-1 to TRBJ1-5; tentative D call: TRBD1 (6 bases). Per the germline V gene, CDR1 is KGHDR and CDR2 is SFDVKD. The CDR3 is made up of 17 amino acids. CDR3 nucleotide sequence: TGTGCCACCAGTGACCAGGGGTTCGTGCTACTCAATCAGCCCCGGCATTTT. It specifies CATSDQGFVLLNQPRHF.

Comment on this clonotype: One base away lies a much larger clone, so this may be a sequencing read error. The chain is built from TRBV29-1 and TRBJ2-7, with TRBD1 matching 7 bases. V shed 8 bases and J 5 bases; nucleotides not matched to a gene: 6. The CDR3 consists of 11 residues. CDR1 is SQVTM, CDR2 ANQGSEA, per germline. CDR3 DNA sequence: TGCAGCAGACAGGGTCGGAACGAGCAGTACTTC. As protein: CSRQGRNEQYF.